The 24 T cell receptor beta chains below all came from one sample that was sequenced in a study of T cell responses to AZD1222 COVID-19 vaccine (TCRdb year 2021). Interpreted using the paper, the time point label stands for: baseline before first vaccination. The library was built by means of the immunoSEQ multiplex PCR assay. TCRdb provides this immuneACCESS table in a form limited to in-frame rearrangements. Some clones are lacking; in checked studies, under half of them reflect an unresolved V gene, and why the rest are absent is not known. The sample includes approximately 180,000 clones, with around 92% observed a single time. The ten largest make up 10% of the sample. Here the sequenced sample was peripheral blood, taken on day 0 of AZD1222 vaccination. These receptors all stem from an adult in good health.

The rearrangement links TRBV19 to TRBJ1-1; TRBD1 matches 9 bases. This CDR3 is built from 15 residues. Trimming cost V 4 bases and J 4 bases; bases outside gene matches: 7. Per the germline V gene, CDR1 is LNHDA and CDR2 is SQIVND (reference sequence). The CDR3 nucleotides are TGTGCCAGTAGTAGCCCACAGGGGGCGAGCACTGAAGCTTTCTTT. Its protein product is CASSSPQGASTEAFF. The full variable domain, rest sourced from reference TRBV19 and TRBJ1-1, is DGGITQSPKYLFRKEGQNVTLSCEQNLNHDAMYWYRQDPGQGLRLIYYSQIVNDFQKGDIAEGYSVSREKKESFPLTVTSAQKNPTAFYLCASSSPQGASTEAFFGQGTRLTVV.

V and J are TRBV4-1 and TRBJ1-1; 8 nucleotides line up with TRBD1. This CDR3 region has 16 residues. Germline assignment: CDR1 MGHRA and CDR2 YSYEKL. Trimming at V came to 2 bases and at J to 1 base, leaving 6 bases not matched to a gene. The CDR3 loop is CASSQPDRGTNTEAFF. The CDR3 DNA sequence: TGCGCCAGCAGCCAACCCGACAGGGGAACGAACACTGAAGCTTTCTTT.

The chain links TRBV19 to TRBJ2-7; no clear D. Germline values: CDR1 LNHDA, CDR2 SQIVND (reference sequence). Trimming cost V 0 bases and J 2 bases, with 11 bases left between them. The CDR3 runs to 15 residues. The CDR3 sequence: CASSIEGGVPYEQYF. The CDR3 nucleotides read TGTGCCAGTAGTATAGAGGGTGGGGTTCCCTACGAGCAGTACTTC.

J is TRBJ1-4 and V is TRBV24-1; D perhaps matches TRBD1 (5 bases). CDR1 and CDR2 from the germline V gene are KGHDR and SFDVKD. V gave up 4 bases and J gave up 7 bases, with 18 bases separating them. CDR3 size: 16 residues. The CDR3 sequence: CATSDPARGDGEKLFF. DNA for the CDR3: TGTGCCACCAGTGACCCCGCTCGGGGGGATGGTGAAAAACTGTTTTTT.

The V gene is TRBV6-2 or TRBV6-3, the J gene TRBJ2-5; 7 bases agree with TRBD2. Germline trimming cut 2 bases from V and 2 bases from J; bases unmatched to any gene: 5. Germline loops: CDR1 MNHEY, CDR2 SVGEGT. This CDR3 is built from 15 residues. The CDR3 DNA reads TGTGCCAGCAGTTACCCCCGGCGGGGGCAAGAGACCCAGTACTTC. Translating gives CASSYPRRGQETQYF.

This chain links TRBV5-4 with TRBJ2-3, with a weak D call TRBD2 (5 bases). The V gene's germline CDR1 is SGHNT and CDR2 YYREEE (reference sequence). This CDR3 is 14 amino acids long. The V gene lost 0 bases and the J gene lost 5 bases, with 10 bases spanning the gap. The CDR3 sequence is CASSLGDRGDTQYF. Here the CDR3 DNA reads TGTGCCAGCAGCTTGGGGGATCGGGGAGATACGCAGTATTTT.

The rearrangement links TRBV5-6 to TRBJ1-2, with 9 bases lining up with TRBD1. The CDR3 extends over 15 amino acids. J gave up 4 bases and V 5 bases, and 9 bases lay outside the gene matches. Looked up from germline, CDR1 is SGHDT and CDR2 is YYEEEE. CDR3 in amino acids: CASRLPGQGGYGYTF. As DNA, the CDR3 is TGTGCCAGCAGACTTCCGGGACAGGGAGGCTATGGCTACACCTTC.

The chain employs TRBV6-6 and TRBJ2-2, with D perhaps matching TRBD1 or TRBD2 (5 bases each). Per germline, CDR1 MNHNY and CDR2 SVGAGI (reference sequence). The V and J ends lost 6 bases and 1 base respectively, with 12 bases between them. There are 15 residues in the CDR3. The CDR3: CASSPLGENTGELFF. CDR3 in DNA: TGTGCCAGCAGCCCACTGGGGGAGAACACCGGGGAGCTGTTTTTT.

The chain has TRBV5-1 and TRBJ1-2; TRBD1 matches 8 bases. The CDR3 sequence is 15 residues long. Germline V gives CDR1 SGHRS, CDR2 YFSETQ. The ends lost 5 bases at V and 0 bases at J; junction bases unmatched: 6. In nucleotides, the CDR3 is TGCGCCAGCAGGCTTAAGGACAGGGCTAACTATGGCTACACCTTC. Amino acid sequence: CASRLKDRANYGYTF.

The chain has TRBV27 and TRBJ1-1; 8 nucleotides agree with TRBD1. CDR3 size: 16 residues. Germline CDR1 MNHEY, CDR2 SMNVEV (reference sequence). The ends lost 2 bases at V and 1 base at J; junction bases unmatched: 6. CDR3 amino acids: CASSLRDRLGNTEAFF. CDR3 DNA: TGTGCCAGCAGTTTACGGGACAGGTTGGGGAACACTGAAGCTTTCTTT.

The chain joins TRBV2 to TRBJ1-2; D call uncertain. The V end lost 1 base, the J end lost 9 bases, and 12 bases lay between the germline ends. The CDR3 has 13 amino acids. CDR1 is SNHLY, CDR2 FYNNEI, per germline. The CDR3 bases are TGTGCCAGCAGTGAAGGACGGCGCCTGAGCTACACCTTC. Protein: CASSEGRRLSYTF. Full variable domain (missing parts from reference TRBV2 and TRBJ1-2): EPEVTQTPSHQVTQMGQEVILRCVPISNHLYFYWYRQILGQKVEFLVSFYNNEISEKSEIFDDQFSVERPDGSNFTLKIRSTKLEDSAMYFCASSEGRRLSYTFGSGTRLTVV.

This clone was observed a handful of times. The chain recombines TRBV28 with TRBJ2-2; possibly TRBD1 for D (6 bases). Germline V CDR1 and CDR2: MDHEN, SYDVKM. V gave up 6 bases and J gave up 4 bases, with 9 bases separating them. This CDR3 spans 13 amino acids. The CDR3 DNA is TGTGCCAGCAGCCTAGGGGGCACCGGGGAGCTGTTTTTT. Its protein is CASSLGGTGELFF.

The rearrangement uses TRBV4-1 and TRBJ1-2; 7 bases agree with TRBD1. J lost 5 bases, V lost 2 bases, and 5 bases had no gene match. CDR1 is MGHRA, CDR2 YSYEKL, per germline. The CDR3 covers 14 residues. The CDR3 DNA reads TGCGCCAGCAGCCAATGGACAGGCGAGTATGGCTACACCTTC. As protein: CASSQWTGEYGYTF.

The chain joins TRBV19 to TRBJ2-7, with 11 bases aligning to TRBD1. This CDR3 is 15 amino acids long. V gave up 3 bases and J gave up 2 bases; unmatched junction bases: 3. Germline-derived CDR1 and CDR2 are LNHDA and SQIVND (reference sequence). CDR3 loop: CASSIRDRGTYEQYF. CDR3 coding DNA: TGTGCCAGTAGTATCCGGGACAGGGGGACCTACGAGCAGTACTTC.

The chain carries TRBV28 and TRBJ1-1; 9 bases agree with TRBD1. This CDR3 region has 18 residues. CDR1 and CDR2 (germline): MDHEN, SYDVKM. Trimming took 3 bases from V and 0 from J; bases not matched to a gene: 11. The CDR3 protein is CASSLARLTGGVNTEAFF. CDR3 DNA sequence: TGTGCCAGCAGTTTGGCCCGTTTGACAGGGGGGGTGAACACTGAAGCTTTCTTT.

The rearrangement uses TRBV30 and TRBJ1-1, with D possibly matching TRBD1 (5 bases). CDR1 and CDR2 (germline): GTSNPN, SVGIG (reference sequence). V was trimmed by 8 bases and J by 2 bases, leaving 15 bases between them. This CDR3 has 13 amino acids. The CDR3 spells CAAPRRGNTEAFF. Written as DNA, the CDR3 is TGTGCCGCTCCGAGGAGGGGAAACACTGAAGCTTTCTTT.

This chain joins TRBV19 and TRBJ1-5; tentative D call: TRBD1 (5 bases). The germline V gene encodes CDR1 LNHDA and CDR2 SQIVND (reference sequence). Trimming left V 4 bases short and J 6 bases short, with 10 bases between. The CDR3 is made up of 13 amino acids. The CDR3 region is CASSTVGGQPQHF. CDR3 nucleotides: TGTGCCAGTAGTACGGTTGGGGGTCAGCCCCAGCATTTT.

The gene calls are TRBV24-1 and TRBJ1-2, with D hard to call. Germline V CDR1 and CDR2: KGHDR, SFDVKD. V lost 7 bases and J lost 7, with 12 bases in between. The length of the CDR3 is 12 residues. CDR3 sequence (DNA): TGTGCCACCAGCCTAGCGGGGATTGGCTACACCTTC. This codes for CATSLAGIGYTF.

This chain uses TRBV4-1 with TRBJ1-1; D is unresolved. This CDR3 has 15 residues. V was shortened by 7 bases and J by 2 bases, with 17 bases between the two germline ends. The V gene's germline CDR1 is MGHRA and CDR2 YSYEKL. The CDR3 loop reads CASNAGSSFNTEAFF. The CDR3 DNA is TGCGCCAGCAATGCCGGGTCCTCTTTTAACACTGAAGCTTTCTTT.

The chain combines TRBV6-5 with TRBJ2-5; no clear D gene. Trimming took 2 bases from V and 2 from J, leaving 9 bases between them. The CDR3 is 14 residues long. Germline V gene data show CDR1 as MNHEY and CDR2 as SVGAGI. The CDR3 region is CASSYTSAQETQYF. CDR3 sequence (DNA): TGTGCCAGCAGTTACACGTCGGCGCAAGAGACCCAGTACTTC.

V usage is TRBV4-3 and J usage is TRBJ1-4; maybe TRBD1 (5 bases). There are 15 residues in the CDR3. Germline CDR1 is LGHNA and CDR2 is YSLEER. V lost 1 base to trimming and J lost 4 bases, with 10 bases between them. CDR3 sequence reads: CASSQAGGDNEKLFF. CDR3 DNA sequence: TGCGCCAGCAGCCAAGCTGGGGGTGATAATGAAAAACTGTTTTTT.

The chain recombines TRBV10-2 with TRBJ2-7; 11 nucleotides line up with TRBD1. This CDR3 contains 14 residues. The germline CDR1 and CDR2 sequences are WSHSY and SAAADI. Trimming cost V 5 bases and J 3 bases; bases outside gene matches: 3. The CDR3: CASSRTGGFYEQYF. CDR3 nucleotide sequence: TGCGCCAGCAGTCGGACAGGGGGCTTCTACGAGCAGTACTTC.

The genes are TRBV7-2 and TRBJ1-2, with D unresolved. CDR1 is SGHTA, CDR2 FQGNSA, per germline. The CDR3 runs to 15 residues. V gave up 5 bases and J gave up 4 bases, with 17 bases separating them. The CDR3: CASSPAHGPGYGYTF. The CDR3 DNA follows: TGTGCCAGCAGCCCTGCCCACGGGCCGGGCTATGGCTACACCTTC.

The chain joins TRBV10-3 to TRBJ2-5; weak D call: TRBD2 (6 bases). The CDR3 spans 14 residues. With 2 bases removed from V and 5 bases from J, the gap between germline ends came to 12 bases. Germline CDR1 is ENHRY and CDR2 is SYGVKD. CDR3 in DNA: TGTGCCATCAGTGAGGCTAGCGCGTCGGAGACCCAGTACTTC. Translation: CAISEASASETQYF.